One and the same sample provided the 25 T cell receptor beta chains below, sequenced in a study of T cells in Graves' hyperthyroidism and ophthalmopathy (dated by TCRdb to between 2019 and 2020). Library creation used multiplex PCR. TCRdb lists the instrument as Illumina HiSeq 2000. Amplification of TCR beta CDR3 regions was carried out from RNA transcripts. A first-round RT-PCR of the TCR CDR3 used the HTBI primer set with the Qiagen OneStep RT-PCR kit. TCRdb reprocessing: public reads trimmed at Q25 with fastp, clones called with MiXCR, in-frame beta chains kept. All rows with the same CDR3 protein become a single entry with the most common DNA and genes. The sample data list roughly 99,000 distinct CDR3 sequences, and roughly 15% of these were observed just once. About 44% of the sample comes from the top ten. What was sequenced was blood. The receptors were sampled from a woman aged 45-59 years with Graves' hyperthyroidism.

This clonotype was seen at least ten times. This CDR3 is CASSTVDRGDLYGYTF. CDR3 DNA sequence: TGTGCCAGCAGCACGGTCGACAGGGGAGACCTTTATGGCTACACCTTC. This rearrangement joins TRBV9 to TRBJ1-2; 8 nucleotides align to TRBD1. Losses at the gene ends were 4 bases for V and 5 bases for J; bases not matched to a gene: 13. Germline CDR1 reads SGDLS; CDR2 reads YYNGEE. CDR3 length equals 16 residues.

This clonotype was detected many times. This chain connects TRBV28 to TRBJ1-5; 7 bases fit TRBD1. Losses at the gene ends were 8 bases for V and 3 bases for J; bases not matched to a gene: 16. From germline, CDR1 is MDHEN and CDR2 SYDVKM. The CDR3 contains 17 residues. The CDR3 DNA reads as TGTGCCAGCCCTCTAGAATCACAGGGGCATGACAATCAGCCCCAGCATTTT. Amino acids: CASPLESQGHDNQPQHF.

This clonotype came up many times. The V gene is TRBV2, the J gene TRBJ2-1; 7 nucleotides match TRBD2. The CDR3 is 15 amino acids. Germline values: CDR1 SNHLY, CDR2 FYNNEI. V was clipped by 6 bases and J by 8 bases; unmatched bases: 13. DNA for the CDR3: TGTGCCAGCAGGGTTCCTAGCGGTGGACGTCATGAGCAGTTCTTC. This translates into CASRVPSGGRHEQFF.

This clonotype was seen repeatedly, ten times or more. The rearrangement links TRBV2 to TRBJ2-1; 10 bases are a match to TRBD2. Germline V gene data show CDR1 as SNHLY and CDR2 as FYNNEI. The CDR3 is 15 residues long. Trimming at V came to 6 bases and at J to 7 bases, leaving 9 bases not matched to a gene. In DNA, the CDR3 is TGTGCCAGCAGCCCCACCGGGACTAGCGCTAATGAGCAGTTCTTC. Its translation: CASSPTGTSANEQFF.

The V call is TRBV20-1, the J call TRBJ2-1, with D perhaps TRBD1 (6 bases). The CDR3 runs to 12 residues. CDR1 and CDR2 (germline): DFQATT, SNEGSKA (reference sequence). V lost 5 bases to trimming and J lost 8 bases, with 13 bases between them. This CDR3 reads CSAHTGSDEQFF. For the CDR3, the DNA is TGCAGTGCTCATACAGGGTCCGATGAGCAGTTCTTC.

This clonotype was seen many times. This sequence joins TRBV13 and TRBJ2-5, with D perhaps given as TRBD1 or TRBD2 (5 bases each). The CDR3 consists of 12 residues. With 5 bases removed from V and 10 bases from J, the gap between germline ends came to 14 bases. Germline CDR1 PRHDT, CDR2 FYEKMQ (reference sequence). In nucleotides, the CDR3 is TGTGCCAGCAGCCAGCCCTGGGGGATCCAGTACTTC. Its protein product is CASSQPWGIQYF.

The sample holds many counts of this clonotype. The genes are TRBV6-1 and TRBJ2-3, with D perhaps TRBD2 (5 bases). The V end was cut by 5 bases, the J end by 9 bases, with 18 bases between. In germline, CDR1 is MNHNS, CDR2 SASEGT. CDR3 size: 14 residues. The CDR3: CASSYGVSATTQYF. The CDR3 coding sequence is TGTGCCAGCAGTTACGGGGTCTCCGCGACAACGCAGTATTTT.

This clonotype appeared many times. The V call is TRBV5-1, the J call TRBJ2-3, with D unresolved. Germline-derived CDR1 and CDR2 are SGHRS and YFSETQ. This CDR3 spans 14 amino acids. V was cut by 1 base and J by 4 bases, with 10 bases left in between. CDR3 amino acids: CASSLFPEADTQYF. The CDR3 DNA reads as TGCGCCAGCAGCTTGTTTCCCGAAGCAGATACGCAGTATTTT.

This clonotype occurred many times. The chain uses TRBV5-1 and TRBJ1-4; D ambiguous. The V gene's germline CDR1 is SGHRS and CDR2 YFSETQ. The germline V and J ends were trimmed by 4 bases and 6 bases, with 19 bases remaining between them. This CDR3 has 16 amino acids. This CDR3 reads CASSRAVLQSDEKLFF. In DNA form, the CDR3 reads TGCGCCAGCAGCCGTGCCGTACTCCAATCAGATGAAAAACTGTTTTTT.

This clonotype was seen ten or more times. J is TRBJ2-3 and V is TRBV11-2; D uncertain. V gave up 7 bases and J gave up 1 base, with 9 bases separating them. This CDR3 region has 13 residues. CDR1 SGHAT and CDR2 FQNNGV come from the germline V gene. CDR3 amino acids: CASKGAGTDTQYF. CDR3 nucleotides: TGTGCCAGCAAAGGCGCTGGCACAGATACGCAGTATTTT.

This clonotype was observed many times. This sequence joins TRBV30 and TRBJ2-1, with D unresolved. The CDR3 runs to 12 residues. Germline V gene sequence: CDR1 GTSNPN, CDR2 SVGIG (reference sequence). The V and J ends lost 1 base and 9 bases respectively, with 10 bases between them. CDR3 protein: CAWSEAGIEQFF. Here the CDR3 DNA reads TGTGCCTGGAGTGAGGCCGGTATTGAGCAGTTCTTC.

This clonotype showed up many times. This rearrangement joins TRBV7-9 to TRBJ1-4; no definite D call. V shed 2 bases and J shed 8 bases, with 9 bases lying between them. The CDR3 loop spans 13 amino acids. Germline CDR1 and CDR2: SEHNR and FQNEAQ (reference sequence). Here the CDR3 reads CASSLTSHEKLFF. The CDR3 coding sequence is TGTGCCAGCAGCTTAACCTCACACGAAAAACTGTTTTTT.

A remark on this clonotype: With a much larger clone just one base away, this may be a read error. This CDR3 reads CACSYKSGSPDTQYF. CDR3 nucleotides: TGTGCCTGCTCGTATAAAAGCGGGAGCCCAGATACGCAGTATTTT. V usage is TRBV18 and J usage is TRBJ2-3, with 8 nucleotides matching TRBD2. This CDR3 is built from 15 residues. Germline-derived CDR1 and CDR2 are KGHSH and LQKENI.

V usage is TRBV5-1 and J usage is TRBJ2-1; a weak D match, TRBD2 (5 bases). The CDR3 covers 15 residues. Between the trimmed V and J ends, which lost 4 bases and 0 bases, there was a span of 11 bases. Germline V gene data show CDR1 as SGHRS and CDR2 as YFSETQ. CDR3 loop: CASSAQTSSYNEQFF. CDR3 nucleotides: TGCGCCAGCAGCGCCCAAACTAGCTCCTACAATGAGCAGTTCTTC.

This clonotype was counted ten times or more. The chain uses TRBV12-3 or TRBV12-4 and TRBJ1-3; D is ambiguous. The V end lost 6 bases, the J end lost 4 bases, and 10 bases lay between the germline ends. This CDR3 contains 13 residues. Here the CDR3 reads CASSLRRGNTIYF. CDR3 bases: TGTGCCAGCAGCCTCCGGCGGGGAAACACCATATATTTT.

This clonotype was found many times. The chain has TRBV28 and TRBJ2-7; no clear D. CDR3 size: 11 residues. CDR1 and CDR2 from the germline V gene are MDHEN and SYDVKM. Between the trimmed V and J ends, which lost 3 bases and 0 bases, there was a span of 0 bases. CDR3 DNA sequence: TGTGCCAGCAGTTTCTCCTACGAGCAGTACTTC. It yields the protein CASSFSYEQYF.

This clonotype was seen a single time. With a much larger clone just one base away, this may be a read error. This chain connects TRBV7-9 to TRBJ2-4, with a weak D call TRBD2 (6 bases). The end of the DNA aligns better with TRBJ2-1, so the J call may be wrong. Germline V gives CDR1 SEHNR, CDR2 FQNEAQ (reference sequence). The CDR3 runs 16 residues. Here the CDR3 reads CASSGGTFLAKNIQFF. Written as DNA, the CDR3 is TGTGCCAGCAGCGGAGGGACTTTCCTAGCCAAAAACATTCAGTTCTTC.

In this sample, this clonotype turned up many times. The chain recombines TRBV7-2 with TRBJ1-1, with D unclear. The CDR3 extends over 14 amino acids. The germline V and J ends were trimmed by 8 bases and 1 base, with 14 bases remaining between them. Looked up from germline, CDR1 is SGHTA and CDR2 is FQGNSA. CDR3 loop: CASVRGPENTEAFF. CDR3 sequence (DNA): TGTGCCAGCGTGCGCGGGCCAGAGAACACTGAAGCTTTCTTT.

This clonotype was recorded many times. The CDR3 protein is CASSPLGGQGNTEAFF. DNA of the CDR3: TGTGCCAGCTCACCACTCGGGGGGCAGGGAAACACTGAAGCTTTCTTT. The V gene is TRBV18, the J gene TRBJ1-1; maybe TRBD1 (6 bases). The length of the CDR3 is 16 residues. The germline V gene encodes CDR1 KGHSH and CDR2 LQKENI. V shed 1 base and J shed 2 bases, with 14 bases lying between them.

This clonotype was observed at least ten times. This is likely a read error, given that the CDR3 carries no conserved phenylalanine or tryptophan at its end. The chain has TRBV7-8 and TRBJ2-5, with TRBD1 matching over 9 bases. The germline V gene has CDR1 SGHVS and CDR2 FQNEAQ. The CDR3 loop spans 13 amino acids. V lost 0 bases and J lost 10; bases outside the gene matches: 3. The CDR3 nucleotides read TGTGCCAGCAGCTTAGCGGGACAGGGCGTCCAGTACGTC. This codes for CASSLAGQGVQYV.

The chain carries TRBV12-3 or TRBV12-4 and TRBJ2-7; either TRBD1 or TRBD2 may supply D (5 bases each). V lost 4 bases and J 0 bases, leaving 13 bases between the germline ends. The length of the CDR3 is 15 residues. As DNA, the CDR3 is TGTGCCAGCAGTTCCGGGACCCTGAGCTCCTACGAGCAGTACTTC. Translation gives CASSSGTLSSYEQYF.

This clonotype was counted at least ten times. The chain joins TRBV6-5 to TRBJ2-7; 8 bases match TRBD1. Losses at the gene ends were 0 bases for V and 5 bases for J; bases not matched to a gene: 3. Germline CDR1 is MNHEY and CDR2 is SVGAGI. The CDR3 has 14 amino acids. This chain's CDR3 is CASSYSTGADEQYF. DNA of the CDR3: TGTGCCAGCAGTTACTCGACAGGGGCGGACGAGCAGTACTTC.

The V call is TRBV13, the J call TRBJ2-2, with 9 bases matching TRBD2. The CDR3 is 15 residues long. Germline loops: CDR1 PRHDT, CDR2 FYEKMQ (reference sequence). The V and J ends lost 7 bases and 3 bases, in that order; junction bases with no gene match: 6. The CDR3 here is CASTAGGGDTGELFF. CDR3 sequence (DNA): TGTGCCAGCACCGCGGGAGGGGGGGACACCGGGGAGCTGTTTTTT.

This clonotype was detected ten times or more. V usage is TRBV9 and J usage is TRBJ2-3; TRBD2 matches at 10 bases. The CDR3 length is 16 residues. Germline V gene data show CDR1 as SGDLS and CDR2 as YYNGEE. The trim removed 4 bases at V and 6 bases at J, leaving 11 bases unmatched. In DNA, the CDR3 is TGTGCCAGCAGCATCCGCCTAGCGGGAGATACCGATACGCAGTATTTT. Translation gives CASSIRLAGDTDTQYF. The variable domain in full, with the rest retrieved from reference TRBV9 and TRBJ2-3, is DSGVTQTPKHLITATGQRVTLRCSPRSGDLSVYWYQQSLDQGLQFLIQYYNGEERAKGNILERFSAQQFPDLHSELNLSSLELGDSALYFCASSIRLAGDTDTQYFGPGTRLTVL.

The CDR3: CSARPTGRAEKLFF. For the CDR3, the DNA is TGCAGTGCTAGGCCGACAGGGAGGGCTGAAAAACTGTTTTTT. The chain carries TRBV20-1 and TRBJ1-4; 7 bases align to TRBD1. Germline CDR1 reads DFQATT; CDR2 reads SNEGSKA (reference sequence). The V and J ends lost 3 bases and 7 bases, in that order; junction bases with no gene match: 8. The CDR3 runs 14 residues.